This TCR beta chain stems from a study of blood T cell repertoires in COVID-19. Overall study context: The samples span acute and convalescent COVID-19 from the United States, Italy and Spain. Sources were T cells, B-cell-depleted T cells, or PBMCs; the material itself was cDNA or gDNA.

This CDR3 has 13 amino acids. The V end was cut by 8 bases, the J end by 0 bases, with 10 bases between. CDR1 is MNHEY and CDR2 is SVGAGI in the germline V gene. In the authors' methods: Estimation of nucleated cell counts was performed using reference gene primer amplification. Some clones are missing from TCRdb's copy, which holds only in-frame ones; the method was immunoSEQ multiplex PCR. Clonal size and the V and J genes are those of that table, whereas D and trimming came from the DNA. The sample lists around 69,000 clones, 65% to 90% occurring once. Sequencing used peripheral blood. The clonotype was recovered from a man aged 50 to 59 with acute or convalescent COVID-19. V is TRBV6-5 and J is TRBJ2-5; possibly TRBD2 for D (6 bases). The CDR3 here is CASGWTNQETQYF. CDR3 nucleotide sequence: TGTGCCAGCGGTTGGACTAACCAAGAGACCCAGTACTTC.